This TCR beta chain appears in the sequencing data of a study of cytomegalovirus exposure and HLA in healthy donors. Overall study: The Caucasian-associated ancestry cluster held around 81% of roughly 370 genotyped donors.

The table lists this clone with a few counts. The antigen is not known. The ends were cut back, 0 bases at V and 0 bases at J, with 9 bases in the middle. The CDR3 spans 15 residues. Germline CDR1 and CDR2: SGDLS and YYNGEE. The study, taken as a whole, reports: Later, TCR association rates were found to vary by HLA locus, highest for DRB1 and lowest for HLA-C. Most subjects had HLA-A and HLA-B alleles reportedly predicted accurately by TCR beta sequences. In a later analysis, common viral pathogens appeared linked to several of the most significant clusters.

PCR involved 60 Vbeta and 13 Jbeta primers. TCRdb's table, derived via immunoSEQ multiplex PCR, lists solely in-frame clones and lacks some. Among approximately 160,000 clones listed, approximately 77% were seen once. The sample taken for sequencing was PBMCs. The V and J genes are TRBV9 and TRBJ1-1; no reliable D call. This clonotype was obtained from a male donor in good health and CMV-seronegative. CDR3 protein: CASSVGSGMNTEAFF. CDR3 sequence (DNA): TGTGCCAGCAGCGTAGGATCAGGCATGAACACTGAAGCTTTCTTT.